This passage covers 4 T cell receptor beta chains from one sample sequenced in a study of cytomegalovirus exposure and HLA in healthy donors. The PCR employed 60 Vbeta primers together with 13 Jbeta primers. The protocol was immunoSEQ multiplex PCR, while the TCRdb copy is restricted to in-frame clones and leaves out a portion. The table lists under 150,000 clones, 87% of them singletons. The sequencing input was PBMCs. The receptor set was obtained from a woman younger than 45 in good health and CMV-seronegative.

The chain carries TRBV19 and TRBJ2-3; D perhaps matches TRBD2 (5 bases). The CDR3 loop spans 17 amino acids. Trimming removed 10 bases at V and 0 bases at J, with 23 bases between. The V gene's germline CDR1 is LNHDA and CDR2 SQIVND (reference sequence). The CDR3 DNA follows: TGTGCCACGGCGGGTGTGGGTTACTACTTTAGCACAGATACGCAGTATTTT. Translated: CATAGVGYYFSTDTQYF.

This clone was seen just once. The V and J genes are TRBV28 and TRBJ2-7; 7 positions match TRBD1. The J segment lost 4 bases and the V segment lost 4 bases, leaving 10 bases of the junction unmatched. This CDR3 region has 15 residues. Per the germline V gene, CDR1 is MDHEN and CDR2 is SYDVKM. The CDR3 sequence is CASSSLDRALYEQYF. The CDR3 nucleotides are TGTGCCAGCAGTTCCCTAGACAGGGCCCTATACGAGCAGTACTTC. Combining the CDR3 with reference TRBV28 and TRBJ2-7 gives the whole variable domain DVKVTQSSRYLVKRTGEKVFLECVQDMDHENMFWYRQDPGLGLRLIYFSYDVKMKEKGDIPEGYSVSREKKERFSLILESASTNQTSMYLCASSSLDRALYEQYFGPGTRLTVT.

This chain connects TRBV30 to TRBJ1-4; D remains ambiguous. Trimming removed 1 base at V and 7 bases at J, with 7 bases between. This CDR3 has 12 amino acids. Germline-derived CDR1 and CDR2 are GTSNPN and SVGIG (reference sequence). CDR3 sequence (DNA): TGTGCCTGGAGTGACGGAGTTGAAAAACTGTTTTTT. Residues: CAWSDGVEKLFF. Complete variable domain (other parts from reference TRBV30 and TRBJ1-4): SQTIHQWPATLVQPVGSPLSLECTVEGTSNPNLYWYRQAAGRGLQLLFYSVGIGQISSEVPQNLSASRPQDRQFILSSKKLLLSDSGFYLCAWSDGVEKLFFGSGTQLSVL.

The V and J genes are TRBV4-3 and TRBJ1-1; 8 nucleotides agree with TRBD1. The CDR3 has 17 amino acids. The germline V gene has CDR1 LGHNA and CDR2 YSLEER. J lost 5 bases, V lost 1 base, and 12 bases had no gene match. The CDR3 region is CASSQVGFGQGSTEAFF. CDR3 nucleotide sequence: TGCGCCAGCAGCCAAGTTGGGTTTGGACAGGGTTCAACTGAAGCTTTCTTT.